This T cell receptor (beta chain) is from a study of cytomegalovirus exposure and HLA in healthy donors. Primers included in the PCR were 60 Vbeta and 13 Jbeta primers. Profiled with immunoSEQ multiplex PCR; TCRdb holds only in-frame clones, not every one. The sample consists of 95,000 to 150,000 clones, about 62% of them appearing once. The sequence derives from a woman in her 40s in good health and CMV-seropositive. The sample was PBMCs.

CDR3 protein: CASSLEIAGETQYF. The CDR3 DNA sequence: TGTGCCAGCAGCTTGGAGATAGCTGGGGAGACCCAGTACTTC. The chain employs TRBV5-4 and TRBJ2-5; D ambiguous. The CDR3 sequence is 14 residues long. Germline CDR1 and CDR2: SGHNT and YYREEE (reference sequence). V gave up 0 bases and J gave up 5 bases, with 11 bases separating them. Drawing the rest from reference TRBV5-4 and TRBJ2-5, the complete variable domain is ETGVTQSPTHLIKTRGQQVTLRCSSQSGHNTVSWYQQALGQGPQFIFQYYREEENGRGNFPPRFSGLQFPNYSSELNVNALELDDSALYLCASSLEIAGETQYFGPGTRLLVL.